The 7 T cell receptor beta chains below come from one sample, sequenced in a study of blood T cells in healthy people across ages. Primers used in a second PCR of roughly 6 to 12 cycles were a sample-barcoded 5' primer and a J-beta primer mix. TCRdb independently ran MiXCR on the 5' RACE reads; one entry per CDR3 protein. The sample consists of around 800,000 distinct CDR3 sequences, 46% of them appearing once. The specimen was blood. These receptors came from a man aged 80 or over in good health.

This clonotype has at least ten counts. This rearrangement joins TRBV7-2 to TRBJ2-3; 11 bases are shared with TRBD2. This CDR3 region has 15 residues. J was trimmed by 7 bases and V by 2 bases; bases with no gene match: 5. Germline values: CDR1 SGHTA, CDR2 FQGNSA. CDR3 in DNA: TGTGCCAGCAGCTTACTACTAGCGGGAGCGAATACGCAGTATTTT. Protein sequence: CASSLLLAGANTQYF.

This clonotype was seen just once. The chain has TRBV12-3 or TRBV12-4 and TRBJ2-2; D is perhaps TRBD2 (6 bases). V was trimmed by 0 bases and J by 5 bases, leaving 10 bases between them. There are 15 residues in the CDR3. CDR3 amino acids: CASSLALEGTGELFF. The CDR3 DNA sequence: TGTGCCAGCAGTTTAGCCTTGGAGGGGACCGGGGAGCTGTTTTTT.

The CDR3 protein is CASSYALGFGGVYNEQYF. The CDR3, as DNA: TGTGCCAGCAGCTACGCTCTGGGGTTTGGCGGAGTCTACAATGAGCAGTACTTC. The V and J genes are TRBV7-8 and TRBJ2-1; D is ambiguous. The J call may not be correct, given that the DNA end is closer to TRBJ2-7. This CDR3 spans 18 amino acids. Germline loops: CDR1 SGHVS, CDR2 FQNEAQ.

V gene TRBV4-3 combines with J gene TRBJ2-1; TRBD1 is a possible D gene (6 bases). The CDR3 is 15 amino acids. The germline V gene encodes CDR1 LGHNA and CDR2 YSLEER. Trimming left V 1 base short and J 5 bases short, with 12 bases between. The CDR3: CASSQAHRVDNEQFF. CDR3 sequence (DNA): TGCGCCAGCAGCCAAGCACACAGGGTCGACAATGAGCAGTTCTTC.

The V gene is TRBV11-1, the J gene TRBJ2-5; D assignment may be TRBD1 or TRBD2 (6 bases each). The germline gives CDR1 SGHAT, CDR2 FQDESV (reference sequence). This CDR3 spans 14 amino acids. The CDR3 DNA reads TGTGCGTCTCGGTTAGGGGGGAGTGTGGAGACCCAGTACTTC. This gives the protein CASRLGGSVETQYF.

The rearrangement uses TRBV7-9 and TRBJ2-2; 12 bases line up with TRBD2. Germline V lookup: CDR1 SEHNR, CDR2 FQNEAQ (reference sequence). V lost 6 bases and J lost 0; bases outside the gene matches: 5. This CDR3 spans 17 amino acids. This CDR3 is CASRSGLAGANTGELFF. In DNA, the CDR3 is TGTGCCAGCAGATCGGGACTAGCGGGTGCGAACACCGGGGAGCTGTTTTTT. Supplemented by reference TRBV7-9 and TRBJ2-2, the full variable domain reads DTGVSQNPRHKITKRGQNVTFRCDPISEHNRLYWYRQTLGQGPEFLTYFQNEAQLEKSRLLSDRFSAERPKGSFSTLEIQRTEQGDSAMYLCASRSGLAGANTGELFFGEGSRLTVL.

The CDR3 sequence: CSARGRLAGTDTQYF. The DNA of the CDR3 is TGCAGTGCTAGAGGTCGACTAGCGGGCACAGATACGCAGTATTTT. The V gene is TRBV20-1, the J gene TRBJ2-3; 9 nucleotides align to TRBD2. With V trimmed by 1 base and J by 1 base, 3 bases remained unmatched. Germline V gene sequence: CDR1 DFQATT, CDR2 SNEGSKA (reference sequence). The CDR3 has 15 residues.